This paragraph reports one T cell receptor (beta chain). As yet, its antigen is unknown. The source of the sample is a study of T cell repertoires in cytomegalovirus infection. Study outcomes and limitations: HLA-C-restricted TCR beta clonotypes specific for CMV led the ex vivo response. Based on cumulative public TCR beta family frequency, carriers of CMV plus the relevant HLA were identified.

TCRdb reanalysed the reads using MiXCR and keeps one entry per CDR3 protein. The sample yields about 900,000 distinct CDR3 sequences, under 40% seen once. Germline-derived CDR1 and CDR2 are SGHTA and FQGNSA. The CDR3 is 15 amino acids. The V end was cut by 4 bases, the J end by 5 bases, with 16 bases between. This clonotype was obtained from a human donor in good health (CMV status not recorded). Some clones in this sample may be carry-over from other donors' samples. The gene calls are TRBV7-2 and TRBJ2-3; D assignment may be TRBD1 or TRBD2 (5 bases each). The sample was cultured CD8+ T cells from PBMCs, taken from culture after CMV antigen stimulation. The CDR3 coding sequence is TGTGCCAGCAGCTCACCCGGGACGAAGGTAGATACGCAGTATTTT. It specifies CASSSPGTKVDTQYF.